This T cell receptor (beta chain) was profiled in a study of cytomegalovirus exposure and HLA in healthy donors. Study in general: The Caucasian-associated ancestry cluster contained approximately 81% of the 300 to 400 genotyped donors.

The PCR used 60 Vbeta and 13 Jbeta primers. Assay used: immunoSEQ multiplex PCR; TCRdb lists only in-frame clones, some missing. The sample shows around 200,000 clones, just over 75% of them seen only once. Per germline, CDR1 SGHVS and CDR2 FQNEAQ. V lost 2 bases and J lost 6, with 16 bases in between. This CDR3 is built from 15 residues. This chain joins TRBV7-8 and TRBJ1-2; TRBD1 might be the D (5 bases). The sequence was collected from a woman aged 60-75 years in good health and CMV-seropositive. Sequencing input: PBMCs. CDR3 coding DNA: TGTGCCAGCAGCTTACGGCAGAGCTCGGGGGATGGCTACACCTTC. Its protein product is CASSLRQSSGDGYTF.